This TCR beta chain was identified in a study of cytomegalovirus exposure and HLA in healthy donors (dated by TCRdb to about 2017). Study-wide context: In an earlier analysis of approximately 500 of the donors, roughly 300 Gb of sequence data and 90 million to 120 million unique TCR beta sequences from 180 million or so T cells were reported. An early release that covered 640 HLA-typed donors contained around 300 gigabases of sequencing data and around 80 million unique TCR sequences. Among the roughly 400 genotyped donors, approximately 82% belonged to the genetic ancestry cluster associated with self-reported Caucasian donors. The study was designed to test whether signatures of past pathogen exposure could be identified by cataloging public T cell receptors. The study profiled the T cell repertoires of 500 to 800 subjects by immunosequencing and related them to cytomegalovirus serostatus. A separate validation cohort of approximately 130 different subjects was used in addition to the roughly 700-subject first cohort. High-throughput TCR immunosequencing, statistical association of individual TCRs with disease status, and machine learning were combined to predict cytomegalovirus infection status. A later analysis re-examined previously published TCR beta repertoires from more than 650 donors and added high-resolution HLA genotyping to investigate patterns of TCR occurrence. In the later analysis, no new phenotypic data were used to find candidate immune exposures; instead, reliance was placed on TCR beta sequences and their occurrence across donors. An earlier analysis of 450 to 750 of the donors used high-throughput TCR beta sequencing to judge whether each TCR beta V gene segment behaved as functional or pseudogenic. Donor age, sex, ethnicity and CMV serostatus were compiled alongside the repertoire data. A later genetic analysis took genome-wide SNP genotypes for about 65% of the 666 donors and used that subset as a discovery cohort. Every repertoire in the discovery cohort had been generated on one and the same sequencing platform. HLA typing covered class I and class II loci at four-digit resolution. Typing coverage varied by locus: roughly 620-630 donors for A, B, C, DRB1 and DQB1; more than 500 for DQA1; over 600 for DPA1; roughly 470 for DPB1. Because of strong linkage in the cohort, five DR-DQ haplotypes were treated as single units for association and clustering. Among roughly 400 genotyped donors of the cohort, an average of roughly 240,000 unique TCR beta nucleotide sequences were sequenced per donor, approximately 20% of them non-productive. The study at large found these results: Broadly in line with IMGT annotations, most TCR beta V segments showed up in productive rearrangements about 87% or about 30% of the time in an earlier analysis of several hundred of the donors. The only immune exposure information available for the cohort was CMV serostatus. In a later genetic analysis, a missense DCLRE1C variant was associated with V-gene and J-gene trimming of TCR beta chains, and the association was replicated in an independent cohort. In a later analysis, several top co-occurrence clusters were reported to appear linked to parvovirus B19, influenza, CMV and Epstein-Barr virus. The classifier was reported to diagnose cytomegalovirus status with high specificity and sensitivity in both the original and validation cohorts. A later analysis associated 15,000 to 20,000 TCR beta sequences with specific HLA alleles at a false discovery rate of 0.05. According to the authors, the approach could potentially be generalized to other disease states and immunological phenotypes. Because counts were too low, about 15 rarely observed V segments, including chromosome 9 orphons, were left out of the earlier analysis of a few hundred of the donors. Most TCR sequences were observed very rarely across donors, whereas some public TCRs were present in many individuals. When HLA alleles, especially DR and DQ, strongly co-occurred, TCR associations were difficult to assign to individual alleles. A further reported finding was that TCR beta sequences accurately predicted the HLA-A and HLA-B alleles for most subjects in the first cohort. HLA typing was unavailable for some donors at each locus, so association tests used only the typed subset. A later genetic analysis reported fewer N-insertions in productive TCRs among donors in an Asian-associated ancestry cluster than the 666-donor mean. Linkage disequilibrium might explain the correlated functional status among segregating V segments, but an unknown experimental factor could not be excluded. This cohort had only TCR beta chains sequenced, and the lack of alpha or paired-chain data limited which features could be detected. A later analysis found that TCR association rates varied across HLA loci, with DRB1 alleles showing the most associated TCRs and HLA-C alleles the fewest. Sequencing depth was assumed to be roughly uniform across donors in the presence/absence analyses, though that assumption may not hold. A cluster of highly shared sequence variants was judged likely to be a technical artifact of the sequencing pipeline. Because the 87-base-pair reads could not distinguish some IMGT-functional V segments, including TRBV6-2 and TRBV6-3, those segments were excluded. Three of the identified cytomegalovirus-associated TCR beta chains were confirmed in vitro to be specific for cytomegalovirus antigens. Compared with equally common non-associated chains, HLA-associated TCR beta chains in a later analysis were more clonally expanded and had lower generation probabilities. According to a later analysis, most CMV-associated TCR beta chains appeared to be HLA-restricted, and the HLA associations seemed to be driven largely by CMV exposure. A total of 150 to 200 TCR beta chains were listed by the study as associated with cytomegalovirus.

Trimming takes 3 bases from V and 4 bases from J, and the germline ends sit 13 bases apart. The cysteine opens and the phenylalanine closes a CDR3 of 15 amino acids. Only CDR3 DNA remains: 45 bases, in frame from the first base. As encoded in the germline V gene (reference sequence), CDR1 is SEHNR while CDR2 is FQNEAQ. The cohort was made up of approximately 670 healthy bone marrow donors. All cohort members were sampled while nominally healthy, although unrecorded immune exposures were likely present. The donor tested CMV seronegative, placing the donor among the 350 or so seronegative members of the cohort. A peripheral blood sample was collected from each donor, and TCR beta sequencing was performed on peripheral blood mononuclear cells. Genomic DNA was extracted from the blood cell samples with the Qiagen DNeasy Blood Extraction Kit. Library method: the immunoSEQ multiplex PCR assay. The multiplex PCR relied on a mix of 60 forward primers for TCR Vbeta segments and 13 reverse primers for TCR Jbeta segments. A multiplex PCR assay on genomic DNA amplified the CDR3 region of rearranged TCR beta genes. On the Illumina HiSeq System, the amplified TCR beta libraries were sequenced as 87-base-pair reads. Processing in the source paper ran as follows. Across the 666 repertoires, a later analysis counted tens of millions of unique TCR beta chains, 9.5 million to 13 million of which were shared by at least two donors. Raw reads were error-corrected and collapsed into unique sequences with a nearest-neighbor algorithm that merged closely related sequences to remove PCR and sequencing errors. To assign V, D and J gene segments, CDR3 sequences were aligned to IMGT reference sequences. For a sequence to be retained, at least a six-nucleotide match to both a V gene segment and a J gene segment was required. A rearrangement counted as productive if the CDR3 had no stop codons and remained in frame with V and J, and every other rearrangement counted as non-productive. CDR3 was defined according to IMGT convention as the region running from the second conserved V-encoded cysteine to the conserved J-encoded phenylalanine. The earlier analysis of fewer than 750 of the donors excluded sequences that lacked an unambiguous match to a single V gene segment. An earlier analysis of under 750 of the donors called V segments functional above 56.7% productive rearrangements and segregating when the between-donor standard deviation exceeded 5%. A statistical classification framework was built to diagnose cytomegalovirus status from the catalog of TCR beta chain sequences. In a later analysis, V and J genes were assigned by comparing TCR nucleotide sequences against IMGT/GENE-DB human TR gene sequences. In a later analysis, CDR3 sequences and most-parsimonious VDJ recombination scenarios were assigned using the TCRdist pipeline. A later analysis defined each TCR beta chain by its CDR3 amino acid sequence plus V-gene family, and excluded reads lacking a unique V-gene family. As a way to deal with suspected cross-contamination and a sequencing artifact, a later analysis dropped 640 or so nucleotide sequences that were highly shared and had low generation probability. In a later analysis, a clonal expansion index for each public chain was calculated from normalized within-repertoire ranks of inferred template counts. In a later analysis, generation probabilities were computed using a VDJ recombination model fitted to out-of-frame rearrangements, and the results were checked against IGoR. Hypergeometric tests were used in a later analysis to score TCR-TCR, TCR-HLA and TCR-CMV co-occurrence, with a repertoire-size bias correction applied to the TCR pairs. In a later analysis, false discovery rates were estimated by permuting HLA or CMV assignments 20 times. In a later analysis, co-occurring TCRs were grouped using DBSCAN, and TCRdist sequence similarity was added for clustering within HLA-allele-positive subsets. Co-occurrence clustering excluded repertoires with fewer than 30,000 or more than 120,000 public chains, plus five with anomalous nucleotide sharing. Imported from immuneACCESS, the table was reduced by TCRdb to in-frame sequences with V and J called. These copies leave out some clones; in studies compared against another copy, an unresolved V gene accounts for under half, and the cause of the remainder is not known. V and J calls and clone size are as listed in that table; D and trimming were resolved from the DNA. In this sample the table shows 74,000 or so clones, 68% of which occur a single time. The top ten hold roughly 1.9% of the sample.

In regard to this clone: What this receptor recognizes is not known. No qualities accompany the bases; no much larger clone lies one base away.

Sequences were obtained from PBMCs. The receptor's source is a woman aged 25 to 39 in good health and CMV-seronegative. The chain is assembled from TRBV7-9 and TRBJ1-3; the best D guess is TRBD1, with 6 bases matching. The CDR3 is CASSFTPQGGNTIYF. The sequenced DNA is TGTGCCAGCAGCTTTACCCCACAGGGCGGAAACACCATATATTTT.